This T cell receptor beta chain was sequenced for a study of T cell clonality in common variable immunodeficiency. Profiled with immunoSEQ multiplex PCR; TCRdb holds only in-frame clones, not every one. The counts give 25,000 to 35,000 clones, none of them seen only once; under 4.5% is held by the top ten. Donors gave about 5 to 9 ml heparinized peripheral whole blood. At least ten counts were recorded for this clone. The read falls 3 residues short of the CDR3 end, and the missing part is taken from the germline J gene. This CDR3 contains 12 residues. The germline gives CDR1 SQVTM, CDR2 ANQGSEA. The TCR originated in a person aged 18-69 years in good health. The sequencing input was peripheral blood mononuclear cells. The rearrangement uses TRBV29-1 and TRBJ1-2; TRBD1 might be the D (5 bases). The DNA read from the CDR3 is TGCAGCGTCCCCCTCAGTCGGGGGGGC. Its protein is CSVPLSRGG. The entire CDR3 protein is CSVPLSRGGYTF.